This T cell receptor (beta chain) emerged from a study of blood T cell repertoires in COVID-19. Sequencing used immunoSEQ multiplex PCR; TCRdb keeps in-frame clones, though not all of them. Of about 220,000 clones in the sample, around 85% were seen once. The CDR3 is 15 residues long. V lost 1 base, J lost 7 bases, and 16 bases lay in between. CDR1 and CDR2 from the germline V gene are SEHNR and FQNEAQ (reference sequence). This chain links TRBV7-9 with TRBJ1-1; maybe TRBD1 (5 bases). The sample taken for sequencing was peripheral blood. The TCR was taken from a woman aged 25 to 39 who had recovered from COVID-19. CDR3 coding DNA: TGTGCCAGCAGCTTAGGGTCTGGGGCACGGATTGAAGCTTTCTTT. Translating it yields CASSLGSGARIEAFF.